The 19 T cell receptor beta chains reported below all come from one sample, sequenced in a study of OX40 agonist ivuxolimab in advanced cancers. Using immunoSEQ multiplex PCR, the repertoire was profiled, and TCRdb retains in-frame clones only, with some absent. The sample includes about 60,000 clones, about four fifths seen only once; the top ten take almost 0.65%. This specimen consisted of CD4+ or CD8+ T cells sorted from blood, obtained in a trial of the OX40 agonist ivuxolimab. The receptors here all came from an adult with an advanced solid tumor such as melanoma, head and neck, liver or kidney cancer.

V gene TRBV6-1 combines with J gene TRBJ1-1, with TRBD1 matching over 9 bases. Trimming removed 9 bases from V and 4 bases from J; junction bases left unmatched: 9. CDR3 length: 14 residues. The V gene's germline CDR1 is MNHNS and CDR2 SASEGT. This CDR3 is CASKMTGGSTEAFF. The CDR3 coding sequence is TGTGCCAGTAAAATGACAGGGGGAAGCACTGAAGCTTTCTTT.

The chain recombines TRBV4-2 with TRBJ1-5, with 7 nucleotides matching TRBD1. The V and J ends lost 3 bases and 2 bases, in that order; junction bases with no gene match: 10. This CDR3 is 17 amino acids long. CDR1 LGHNA and CDR2 YNFKEQ come from the germline V gene. CDR3: CASSQETGTDGNQPQHF. As DNA, the CDR3 is TGTGCCAGCAGCCAGGAAACCGGGACAGATGGCAATCAGCCCCAGCATTTT.

J is TRBJ2-7 and V is TRBV28; tentative D call: TRBD1 (6 bases). V shed 6 bases and J shed 4 bases, with 19 bases lying between them. Germline CDR1 and CDR2: MDHEN and SYDVKM. The CDR3 loop spans 15 amino acids. CDR3 nucleotides: TGTGCCAGCAGCCCCCCCGGGCAGGGGATTTACGAGCAGTACTTC. It is translated as CASSPPGQGIYEQYF.

This clone showed up just once. V is TRBV5-6 and J is TRBJ1-5; D gene uncertain. CDR3 size: 15 residues. The germline V gene has CDR1 SGHDT and CDR2 YYEEEE. Trimming shortened V by 0 bases and J by 7 bases, and 14 bases separated the two germline ends. The CDR3 reads CASSLDGSGGQPQHF. The CDR3 DNA follows: TGTGCCAGCAGCTTGGATGGGAGTGGCGGCCAGCCCCAGCATTTT.

This chain uses TRBV7-9 with TRBJ2-3; 9 positions match TRBD1. This CDR3 is built from 10 residues. J gave up 14 bases and V 8 bases, and 5 bases lay outside the gene matches. CDR1 is SEHNR and CDR2 is FQNEAQ in the germline V gene (reference sequence). The DNA of the CDR3 is TGTGCCAGCGCCGGGACAGGGTGGTATTTT. Its protein is CASAGTGWYF. Full variable domain (rest looked up from reference TRBV7-9 and TRBJ2-3): DTGVSQNPRHKITKRGQNVTFRCDPISEHNRLYWYRQTLGQGPEFLTYFQNEAQLEKSRLLSDRFSAERPKGSFSTLEIQRTEQGDSAMYLCASAGTGWYFGPGTRLTVL.

This chain links TRBV15 with TRBJ2-5; D is uncertain. CDR1 and CDR2 (germline): LNHNV, YYDKDF (reference sequence). This CDR3 spans 15 amino acids. The V end was cut by 0 bases, the J end by 5 bases, with 13 bases between. CDR3: CATSRDVGFRETQYF. The CDR3 bases are TGTGCCACCAGCAGAGATGTGGGTTTCCGGGAGACCCAGTACTTC.

The chain joins TRBV6-6 to TRBJ1-1; the match to TRBD1 covers 7 bases. CDR1 and CDR2 (germline): MNHNY, SVGAGI (reference sequence). The CDR3 has 15 amino acids. V lost 4 bases to trimming and J lost 4 bases; unmatched junction nucleotides: 9. In nucleotides, the CDR3 is TGTGCCAGCAGTTCTAGACAGGGAAGTGCCACTGAAGCTTTCTTT. It specifies CASSSRQGSATEAFF.

The chain couples TRBV19 to TRBJ1-5; D call uncertain. V lost 7 bases and J lost 2, with 21 bases in between. The germline V gene has CDR1 LNHDA and CDR2 SQIVND (reference sequence). CDR3 length equals 17 residues. CDR3 sequence (DNA): TGTGCCAGTAATATGGTCCCTTCGACACGCGGCAATCAGCCCCAGCATTTT. Protein: CASNMVPSTRGNQPQHF. Filled out from reference TRBV19 and TRBJ1-5, the complete variable domain reads DGGITQSPKYLFRKEGQNVTLSCEQNLNHDAMYWYRQDPGQGLRLIYYSQIVNDFQKGDIAEGYSVSREKKESFPLTVTSAQKNPTAFYLCASNMVPSTRGNQPQHFGDGTRLSIL.

V is TRBV7-2 and J is TRBJ2-3, with D uncertain. This CDR3 region has 13 residues. Trimming left V 5 bases short and J 4 bases short, with 10 bases between. Germline V gene lookup returns CDR1 SGHTA and CDR2 FQGNSA. The CDR3 coding sequence is TGTGCCAGCAGCCCGTACTATCCAGATACGCAGTATTTT. This encodes CASSPYYPDTQYF.

The table lists this clone with a count of one. This chain joins TRBV7-9 and TRBJ2-2; D perhaps matches TRBD1 (5 bases). From germline, CDR1 is SEHNR and CDR2 FQNEAQ (reference sequence). This CDR3 has 14 amino acids. Deletions cut 5 bases from V and 1 base from J, with 8 bases between. In DNA form, the CDR3 reads TGTGCCAGCAGCCAGGGCAGGAACACCGGGGAGCTGTTTTTT. It yields the protein CASSQGRNTGELFF.

The chain couples TRBV7-2 to TRBJ2-1; TRBD1 matches at 9 bases. Germline trimming cut 1 base from V and 7 bases from J; bases unmatched to any gene: 5. The CDR3 contains 15 residues. In germline, CDR1 is SGHTA, CDR2 FQGNSA. The CDR3 reads CASSLEGQGYNEQFF. Here the CDR3 DNA reads TGTGCCAGCAGCTTAGAAGGACAGGGGTATAATGAGCAGTTCTTC.

This chain connects TRBV28 to TRBJ2-3; D not resolved. V lost 4 bases, J lost 2 bases, and 13 bases lay in between. The CDR3 runs to 15 residues. CDR1 and CDR2 (germline): MDHEN, SYDVKM. The CDR3 bases are TGTGCCAGCAGTTCGTTTCTTGAAAACACAGATACGCAGTATTTT. Encoded protein: CASSSFLENTDTQYF.

The chain uses TRBV9 and TRBJ1-4; D is ambiguous. This CDR3 is built from 15 residues. V was clipped by 4 bases and J by 7 bases, with 17 bases between them. In germline, CDR1 is SGDLS, CDR2 YYNGEE. The CDR3 region has the DNA TGTGCCAGCAGCCCCACGGTAGCCCGGGGTGAAAAACTGTTTTTT. Translation: CASSPTVARGEKLFF.

The V call is TRBV7-9, the J call TRBJ2-5; D remains ambiguous. Germline CDR1 and CDR2: SEHNR and FQNEAQ (reference sequence). The V end lost 4 bases, the J end lost 2 bases, and 14 bases lay between the germline ends. This CDR3 spans 15 amino acids. The CDR3 DNA is TGTGCCAGCAGCTATTTGTCGACCCTACAAGAGACCCAGTACTTC. Translated: CASSYLSTLQETQYF.

The rearrangement uses TRBV10-3 and TRBJ2-5; no clear D gene. Germline V lookup: CDR1 ENHRY, CDR2 SYGVKD. The V and J ends lost 3 bases and 0 bases respectively, with 8 bases between them. The CDR3 totals 14 residues. This chain's CDR3 is CAISENRNQETQYF. DNA of the CDR3: TGTGCCATCAGTGAAAACCGAAACCAAGAGACCCAGTACTTC.

There are a few counts of this clone. The chain couples TRBV7-9 to TRBJ1-2, with D possibly TRBD1 on 6 matching bases. This CDR3 is 12 amino acids long. Germline V gene lookup returns CDR1 SEHNR and CDR2 FQNEAQ (reference sequence). The V gene lost 4 bases and the J gene lost 11 bases, with 14 bases spanning the gap. This CDR3 is CASSSGTRAYTF. CDR3 in DNA: TGTGCCAGCAGCTCAGGGACAAGGGCTTACACCTTC.

The chain links TRBV4-2 to TRBJ2-1; possible D gene TRBD1, 6 bases. This CDR3 spans 18 amino acids. Germline assignment: CDR1 LGHNA and CDR2 YNFKEQ. V lost 0 bases to trimming and J lost 7 bases, with 22 bases between them. CDR3 protein: CASSQDQFGQGLRNEQFF. CDR3 DNA: TGTGCCAGCAGCCAAGATCAATTCGGGCAGGGGTTAAGGAATGAGCAGTTCTTC.

The V gene is TRBV6-1, the J gene TRBJ2-5; D is perhaps TRBD2 (6 bases). CDR1 is MNHNS and CDR2 is SASEGT in the germline V gene. This CDR3 is 15 amino acids long. V shed 6 bases and J shed 5 bases, with 19 bases lying between them. CDR3: CASSPGLSPPETQYF. Here the CDR3 DNA reads TGTGCCAGCAGCCCGGGACTTTCGCCCCCGGAGACCCAGTACTTC.

This rearrangement joins TRBV5-4 to TRBJ1-3; D is uncertain. V was cut by 0 bases and J by 0 bases, with 7 bases left in between. CDR3 size: 15 residues. The germline CDR1 and CDR2 sequences are SGHNT and YYREEE (reference sequence). CDR3 residues: CASSLAPGSGNTIYF. The CDR3, as DNA: TGTGCCAGCAGCTTGGCCCCCGGCTCTGGAAACACCATATATTTT.